Listed here are 26 T cell receptor beta chains from one sample, sequenced in a study of blood T cell repertoires in COVID-19. TCRdb keeps only in-frame clones here, not all; method: immunoSEQ multiplex PCR. Of more than 110,000 clones listed, about 75% were seen once; the top ten hold roughly 2.9%. The specimen sequenced was PBMCs or T cells enriched from blood (not recorded which). These receptors were collected from a woman aged 45-65 years who had recovered from COVID-19.

V gene TRBV7-3 combines with J gene TRBJ2-5; 7 bases line up with TRBD2. This CDR3 contains 15 residues. Germline CDR1 reads SGHTA; CDR2 reads FQGTGA. V dropped 2 bases and J dropped 2; count of bases not matched to a gene: 5. DNA of the CDR3: TGTGCCAGCAGCTTATTACCTAGCGGACAAGAGACCCAGTACTTC. Translation gives CASSLLPSGQETQYF.

The rearrangement joins TRBV9 to TRBJ2-7; 15 bases align to TRBD2. The J segment lost 6 bases and the V segment lost 1 base, leaving 11 bases of the junction unmatched. The CDR3 has 18 amino acids. Germline V gene lookup returns CDR1 SGDLS and CDR2 YYNGEE. CDR3 residues: CASSVSPGGLAGGSEQYF. As DNA, the CDR3 is TGTGCCAGCAGCGTATCCCCTGGGGGACTAGCGGGAGGAAGCGAGCAGTACTTC.

This sequence joins TRBV2 and TRBJ2-1, with 9 bases matching TRBD2. V shed 4 bases, J shed 0 bases, and the junction held 10 bases outside the gene matches. From germline, CDR1 is SNHLY and CDR2 FYNNEI. The CDR3 is 18 amino acids. The CDR3 loop is CASSAELAGHSSYNEQFF. The DNA of the CDR3 is TGTGCCAGCAGTGCTGAGCTAGCGGGACACAGCTCCTACAATGAGCAGTTCTTC.

The V and J genes are TRBV5-1 and TRBJ2-3; a possible D gene is TRBD2 (6 bases). The germline V and J ends were trimmed by 6 bases and 0 bases, with 8 bases remaining between them. This CDR3 is built from 13 residues. Germline V gives CDR1 SGHRS, CDR2 YFSETQ. The CDR3 loop is CASTGGSTDTQYF. The CDR3 coding sequence is TGCGCCAGCACAGGAGGGAGCACAGATACGCAGTATTTT.

V usage is TRBV11-2 and J usage is TRBJ2-5; 7 bases align to TRBD1. The germline CDR1 and CDR2 sequences are SGHAT and FQNNGV. This CDR3 spans 14 amino acids. The J segment lost 2 bases and the V segment lost 3 bases, leaving 3 bases of the junction unmatched. CDR3 sequence reads: CASSFGTVQETQYF. The CDR3 DNA is TGTGCCAGCAGCTTCGGGACAGTACAAGAGACCCAGTACTTC.

The rearrangement joins TRBV6-6 to TRBJ2-1; 9 nucleotides match TRBD2. This CDR3 region has 15 residues. With V trimmed by 2 bases and J by 5 bases, 4 bases remained unmatched. Germline V gene data show CDR1 as MNHNY and CDR2 as SVGAGI (reference sequence). CDR3 sequence (DNA): TGTGCCAGCAGTTACGGGGTAGCGGGAGACAATGAGCAGTTCTTC. Translated, it gives CASSYGVAGDNEQFF.

V is TRBV10-3 and J is TRBJ1-4, with D tentatively TRBD1 (6 bases). Germline-derived CDR1 and CDR2 are ENHRY and SYGVKD. V lost 0 bases to trimming and J lost 4 bases, with 9 bases between them. The CDR3 runs to 15 residues. As DNA, the CDR3 is TGTGCCATCAGTGAGTCGGACAGAAGTAATGAAAAACTGTTTTTT. This encodes CAISESDRSNEKLFF.

The chain employs TRBV29-1 and TRBJ2-7, with 7 bases lining up with TRBD2. With V trimmed by 3 bases and J by 4 bases, 18 bases remained unmatched. Germline assignment: CDR1 SQVTM and CDR2 ANQGSEA. CDR3 length equals 17 residues. This chain's CDR3 is CSVEGGYSGSQFYEQYF. The CDR3 nucleotides are TGCAGCGTTGAGGGGGGGTACTCAGGGTCTCAGTTTTACGAGCAGTACTTC.

In this sample, this clone is medium-sized (0.01 to 0.1%). This chain uses TRBV5-4 with TRBJ1-1; unclear D gene. V shed 6 bases and J shed 0 bases, with 3 bases lying between them. The CDR3 sequence is 11 residues long. Germline loops: CDR1 SGHNT, CDR2 YYREEE (reference sequence). The chain's CDR3 is CASTVNTEAFF. CDR3 sequence (DNA): TGTGCCAGCACCGTGAACACTGAAGCTTTCTTT. Full variable domain (outside the CDR3, taken from reference TRBV5-4 and TRBJ1-1): ETGVTQSPTHLIKTRGQQVTLRCSSQSGHNTVSWYQQALGQGPQFIFQYYREEENGRGNFPPRFSGLQFPNYSSELNVNALELDDSALYLCASTVNTEAFFGQGTRLTVV.

V and J are TRBV4-2 and TRBJ2-2, with TRBD2 matching 8 bases. The CDR3 has 16 residues. Trimming at V came to 1 base and at J to 3 bases, leaving 4 bases not matched to a gene. Germline-derived CDR1 and CDR2 are LGHNA and YNFKEQ. CDR3 coding DNA: TGTGCCAGCAGCCAAGTCTTCGGGGGGGACACCGGGGAGCTGTTTTTT. Residues: CASSQVFGGDTGELFF.

The J gene is TRBJ2-7, the V gene TRBV7-3; the match to TRBD2 covers 8 bases. The CDR3 consists of 16 residues. Trimming took 5 bases from V and 7 from J; bases not matched to a gene: 16. The germline V gene has CDR1 SGHTA and CDR2 FQGTGA. The CDR3 DNA sequence: TGTGCCAGCAGCCTTGAGGGTCCGGGGGGGCCTCGGGAGCAGTACTTC. This translates into CASSLEGPGGPREQYF.

This clone was found many times. The chain recombines TRBV2 with TRBJ1-4; possible D gene TRBD1, 6 bases. V lost 6 bases and J lost 8, with 22 bases in between. The CDR3 is 16 amino acids. Germline assignment: CDR1 SNHLY and CDR2 FYNNEI. The CDR3 protein is CASRYLLQGRNEKLFF. The CDR3 DNA follows: TGTGCCAGCAGGTACCTCCTACAGGGAAGAAACGAAAAACTGTTTTTT.

This clone turned up a few times. The rearrangement joins TRBV12-3 or TRBV12-4 to TRBJ1-2; D is unresolved. This CDR3 comprises 12 residues. The V end lost 6 bases, the J end lost 4 bases, and 9 bases lay between the germline ends. The CDR3 DNA reads as TGTGCCAGCAGCCGTAGTGGCTATGGCTACACCTTC. Encoded protein: CASSRSGYGYTF.

The chain recombines TRBV19 with TRBJ1-5; tentatively, D is TRBD1 (5 bases). The CDR3 is made up of 14 amino acids. Germline V gene sequence: CDR1 LNHDA, CDR2 SQIVND (reference sequence). With 4 bases removed from V and 4 bases from J, the gap between germline ends came to 11 bases. The CDR3 reads CASSRGGVNQPQHF. The CDR3 DNA follows: TGTGCCAGTAGTAGGGGGGGAGTGAATCAGCCCCAGCATTTT. Based on the CDR3 plus reference TRBV19 and TRBJ1-5, the full variable domain is DGGITQSPKYLFRKEGQNVTLSCEQNLNHDAMYWYRQDPGQGLRLIYYSQIVNDFQKGDIAEGYSVSREKKESFPLTVTSAQKNPTAFYLCASSRGGVNQPQHFGDGTRLSIL.

The V gene is TRBV5-4, the J gene TRBJ2-3; 10 bases are shared with TRBD2. This CDR3 has 15 amino acids. The germline V gene encodes CDR1 SGHNT and CDR2 YYREEE (reference sequence). Trimming at V came to 0 bases and at J to 5 bases, leaving 3 bases not matched to a gene. CDR3 sequence (DNA): TGTGCCAGCAGCTTGGCTAGCGGGAGAGGAGATACGCAGTATTTT. Amino acids: CASSLASGRGDTQYF.

The chain is built from TRBV28 and TRBJ2-5, with TRBD1 matching 7 bases. Germline values: CDR1 MDHEN, CDR2 SYDVKM. This CDR3 comprises 15 residues. V lost 9 bases and J lost 1; bases outside the gene matches: 11. The CDR3 sequence: CARTTRTGFQETQYF. CDR3 bases: TGTGCCAGGACCACCAGGACAGGCTTCCAAGAGACCCAGTACTTC.

The chain carries TRBV28 and TRBJ1-5; the D gene is possibly TRBD1 (5 bases). V lost 5 bases, J lost 6 bases, and 20 bases lay in between. The germline V gene encodes CDR1 MDHEN and CDR2 SYDVKM. The CDR3 is 16 amino acids. The CDR3: CASSPPPGRGGQPQHF. The CDR3 DNA is TGTGCCAGCAGTCCCCCCCCGGGGCGCGGGGGTCAGCCCCAGCATTTT.

The chain employs TRBV3-1 (or the pseudogene TRBV3-2) and TRBJ1-1, with D possibly TRBD1 on 6 matching bases. The CDR3 runs 14 residues. Between the trimmed V and J ends, which lost 4 bases and 1 base, there was a span of 10 bases. Germline V gene data show CDR1 as LGHDT and CDR2 as YNNKEL (reference sequence). CDR3 sequence: CASSLLDRNTEAFF. As DNA, the CDR3 is TGTGCCAGCAGCCTCTTGGACAGGAACACTGAAGCTTTCTTT.

J is TRBJ1-5 and V is TRBV3-1 (or the pseudogene TRBV3-2), with 7 bases identical to TRBD1. This CDR3 is 14 amino acids long. The junction had 7 bases not matched to a gene; V was cut back by 4 bases and J by 7 bases. CDR1 is LGHDT and CDR2 is YNNKEL in the germline V gene (reference sequence). The CDR3 bases are TGTGCCAGCAGCCTGGGACAGTCGCGGCAGCCCCAGCATTTT. Protein sequence: CASSLGQSRQPQHF.

This clone was seen once. The DNA of the CDR3 is TGCACCAGCAGCTCCCGGACAGGGCGTCAGCCCCAGCATTTT. It is translated as CTSSSRTGRQPQHF. V gene TRBV1 combines with J gene TRBJ1-5; the table's D call, TRBD1, was not checked against the DNA. TRBV1 constitutes a pseudogene. The CDR3 sequence is 14 residues long.

This chain connects TRBV12-5 to TRBJ1-5, with 10 bases fitting TRBD1. Germline assignment: CDR1 LGHNT and CDR2 FRNRAP. The V and J ends lost 7 bases and 6 bases, in that order; junction bases with no gene match: 6. The CDR3 runs 14 residues. This CDR3 is CASALGQGFQPQHF. The CDR3 DNA sequence: TGTGCTAGTGCCCTGGGACAGGGGTTTCAGCCCCAGCATTTT.

The chain links TRBV5-1 to TRBJ1-5; TRBD1 matches at 7 bases. The germline V gene encodes CDR1 SGHRS and CDR2 YFSETQ. The CDR3 has 13 residues. J was trimmed by 8 bases and V by 0 bases; bases with no gene match: 2. CDR3 loop: CASSLGQGEPQHF. The DNA for the CDR3 is TGCGCCAGCAGCTTGGGACAGGGAGAGCCCCAGCATTTT.

In this sample, this clone turned up a few times. The chain couples TRBV4-1 to TRBJ2-3; D possibly corresponds to TRBD2 (5 bases). V was pared by 3 bases and J by 0 bases, with 13 bases between. The V gene's germline CDR1 is MGHRA and CDR2 YSYEKL. This CDR3 contains 16 residues. The DNA of the CDR3 is TGCGCCAGCAGCCACCCGCTAGCAAAAAGCACAGATACGCAGTATTTT. This gives the protein CASSHPLAKSTDTQYF.

This clone was counted a few times. The chain combines TRBV7-9 with TRBJ2-2, with D unresolved. This CDR3 region has 11 residues. Germline V CDR1 and CDR2: SEHNR, FQNEAQ (reference sequence). V lost 8 bases, J lost 6 bases, and 7 bases lay in between. The CDR3 coding sequence is TGTGCCAGCGAGACATCCGGGGAGCTGTTTTTT. It is translated as CASETSGELFF.

The chain uses TRBV7-3 and TRBJ1-1; possibly TRBD1 for D (5 bases). The V and J ends lost 3 bases and 3 bases respectively, with 8 bases between them. Germline CDR1 SGHTA, CDR2 FQGTGA. The CDR3 consists of 13 residues. The CDR3 reads CASSFSRDTEAFF. In nucleotides, the CDR3 is TGTGCCAGCAGCTTCTCCAGGGACACTGAAGCTTTCTTT.

The chain links TRBV3-1 (or the pseudogene TRBV3-2) to TRBJ2-1; 7 nucleotides align to TRBD1. Per the germline V gene, CDR1 is LGHDT and CDR2 is YNNKEL (reference sequence). V lost 0 bases to trimming and J lost 6 bases; unmatched junction nucleotides: 8. The CDR3 is 16 residues long. CDR3 coding DNA: TGTGCCAGCAGCCAAGAAGACAGGGCGGGTGGCAATGAGCAGTTCTTC. Its translation: CASSQEDRAGGNEQFF.